This T cell receptor (beta chain) was recovered during a study of control samples from healthy donors and cancer patients. The CDR3 sequence is 14 residues long. V was shortened by 0 bases and J by 4 bases, with 8 bases between the two germline ends. CDR1 is SGHDT, CDR2 YYEEEE, per germline. This table comes from immunoSEQ multiplex PCR, and its TCRdb copy is limited to in-frame clones, with some not included. Of around 55,000 clones listed, 90% to 96% were seen once; the top ten hold approximately 0.99%. The chain uses TRBV5-6 and TRBJ1-5; D ambiguous. The sequencing sample was made of blood. This TCR was sampled from a woman under 30 in good health. The CDR3 nucleotides read TGTGCCAGCAGCTTGGCGGCACCTAATCAGCCCCAGCATTTT. It yields the protein CASSLAAPNQPQHF.